This T cell receptor beta chain is from a study of T cell repertoires in cytomegalovirus infection. Study as a whole: Recently identified HLA-C-restricted CMV epitopes were among the peptides used. A matching HLA type, together with CMV infection, was signaled by public TCR beta signatures.

Per germline, CDR1 MGHRA and CDR2 YSYEKL. The CDR3 runs to 17 residues. V was pared by 4 bases and J by 5 bases, with 18 bases between. To note about this clonotype: The antigen remains undetermined.

Study results and limitations: The cumulative frequency of public TCR beta families distinguished individuals who carried CMV together with the relevant HLA.

TCRdb fed the reads into MiXCR, producing one record per CDR3 protein. The repertoire includes approximately 100,000 distinct CDR3 sequences, roughly 30% of them detected once, and approximately 78% sits in the top ten. The material was CD8+ T cells from cultured PBMCs, obtained from culture after CMV antigen stimulation. This rearrangement joins TRBV4-1 to TRBJ1-6; tentatively, D is TRBD1 (6 bases). This TCR derives from a human donor in good health (CMV status not recorded). Some clones in this sample may be carry-over from other donors' samples. CDR3 sequence reads: CASSRTPGGADNSPLHF. The CDR3 nucleotides are TGCGCCAGCAGCCGAACCCCCGGGGGCGCAGATAATTCACCCCTCCACTTT.